The present T cell receptor beta chain was sequenced within a study of T cells after yellow fever vaccination (dated by TCRdb to the late 2010s). Context from the whole study: Libraries from fractions with low cell numbers were prepared with the SMART-Seq v4 Ultra Low Input RNA kit. To track T-cell clones before and after primary and booster YFV17D yellow fever vaccination, bulk TCR alpha and beta repertoires were sequenced longitudinally. Two healthy male donors made up the cohort, one aged 18 to 29 years and the other aged 30 to 39 years. Blood was collected at multiple timepoints before and after primary and secondary immunization, and bulk PBMC replicates and cell subsets were isolated. General study outcomes and caveats: Most clones expanded after primary vaccination (almost 98% of CD4 and 70% to 90% of CD8) were re-detected after the booster, suggesting that broad memory maintenance occurred. FACS-sorted repertoires could contain abundant contaminating clonotypes from the bulk population, so computational filtering was required. The secondary T-cell response was found to be weaker but faster than the primary response, with a peak reached on day 5 rather than on day 15. A small share of clonotypes occurred in both CD4 and CD8 compartments, likely arising from convergent recombination. The study included only two donors, which limits how far the findings can be generalized.

Instrument on record: Illumina NovaSeq 6000. TCR cDNA was made using 5'RACE template switching, a step that added a universal primer site and unique molecular identifiers. Priming for cDNA synthesis came from both the TCR alpha and TCR beta constant segments. Two PCR steps were used to amplify libraries, with sample barcodes and sequencing adapters being added in the second step. Sequencing of libraries was performed on Illumina HiSeq 2500 (2x100 bp) or NovaSeq (2x150 bp). The paper's processing steps were these. Demultiplexing of reads and collapsing into UMI consensus sequences were performed with MIGEC, and V(D)J alignment was carried out with MiXCR. Vaccine-responding clonotypes were defined with edgeR using replicate PBMC samples, requiring FDR below 0.01 and a log2 fold change above 5 up to day 15. Each bulk clonotype received a CD4 or CD8 identity based on whether the sequenced CD4 or CD8 repertoire contained that clonotype at higher abundance. TCRdb reprocessed the public reads (quality trimming at Q25 with fastp, clone calling with MiXCR) and kept in-frame beta chains. Rows matching on CDR3 protein sequence are summarized as one entry with the most common DNA and genes. These V and J calls are TCRdb output, not the study's own analysis. Present in this sample are hundreds of thousands of distinct CDR3 sequences, about 17% of which were seen just once. The top ten hold 15% to 20% of the sample.

On this clonotype itself: Its binding antigen is unknown. No much larger clonotype is one base removed from it; base qualities were not supplied.

What the treatment or condition label conveys for this sample: live attenuated yellow fever vaccine strain. At each blood-draw timepoint, two biological replicates of bulk PBMCs were obtained. A standard Ficoll-Paque protocol was used to isolate PBMCs from peripheral blood. TriZol was used to extract RNA from bulk PBMCs, from CD4 and CD8 fractions, and from dextramer-positive and dextramer-negative fractions. The V end loses 7 bases and the J end loses 6 bases, and a stretch of 19 bases separates them. CDR1 and CDR2 are read off the germline V gene as MNHEY and SVGEGT. The CDR3 measures 15 amino acids from cysteine to phenylalanine. The DNA shown is the 45-base CDR3, in frame from base 1.

This sequence uses TRBV6-2 or TRBV6-3 and TRBJ2-1; TRBD1 is perhaps the D gene, given 6 matching bases. The material was PBMCs, obtained before the yellow fever booster vaccination. This TCR was sampled from a man aged 18 to 29 who received the YFV17D yellow fever vaccine. For the CDR3, the sequence is CASNPSGQKSNEQFF. The sequence in DNA is TGTGCCAGCAACCCCAGCGGACAGAAAAGCAATGAGCAGTTCTTC.